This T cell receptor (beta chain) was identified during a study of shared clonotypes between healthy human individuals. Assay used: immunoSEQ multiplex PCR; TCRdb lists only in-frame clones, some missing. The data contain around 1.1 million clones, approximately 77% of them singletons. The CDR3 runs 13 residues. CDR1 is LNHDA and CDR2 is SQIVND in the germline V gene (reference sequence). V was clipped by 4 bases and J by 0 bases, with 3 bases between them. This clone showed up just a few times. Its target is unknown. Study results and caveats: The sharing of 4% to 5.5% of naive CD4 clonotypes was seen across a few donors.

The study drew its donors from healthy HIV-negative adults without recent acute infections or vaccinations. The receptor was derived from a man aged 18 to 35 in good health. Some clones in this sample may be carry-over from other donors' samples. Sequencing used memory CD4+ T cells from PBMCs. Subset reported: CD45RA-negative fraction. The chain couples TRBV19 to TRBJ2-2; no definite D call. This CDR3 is CASSNPNTGELFF. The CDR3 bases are TGTGCCAGTAGTAACCCGAACACCGGGGAGCTGTTTTTT.